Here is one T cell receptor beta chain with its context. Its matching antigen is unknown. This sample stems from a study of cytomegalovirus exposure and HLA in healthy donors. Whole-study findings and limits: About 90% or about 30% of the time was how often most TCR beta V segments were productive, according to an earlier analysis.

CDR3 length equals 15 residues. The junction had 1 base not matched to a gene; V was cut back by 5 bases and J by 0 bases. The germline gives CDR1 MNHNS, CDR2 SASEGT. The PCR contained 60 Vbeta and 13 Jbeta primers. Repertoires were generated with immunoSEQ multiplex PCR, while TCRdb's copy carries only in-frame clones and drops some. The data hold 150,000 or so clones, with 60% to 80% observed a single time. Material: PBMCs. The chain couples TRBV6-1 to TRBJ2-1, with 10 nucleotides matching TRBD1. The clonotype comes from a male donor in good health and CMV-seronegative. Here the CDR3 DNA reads TGTGCCAGCAGTCGACAGGGGGCCTCCTACAATGAGCAGTTCTTC. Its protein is CASSRQGASYNEQFF.